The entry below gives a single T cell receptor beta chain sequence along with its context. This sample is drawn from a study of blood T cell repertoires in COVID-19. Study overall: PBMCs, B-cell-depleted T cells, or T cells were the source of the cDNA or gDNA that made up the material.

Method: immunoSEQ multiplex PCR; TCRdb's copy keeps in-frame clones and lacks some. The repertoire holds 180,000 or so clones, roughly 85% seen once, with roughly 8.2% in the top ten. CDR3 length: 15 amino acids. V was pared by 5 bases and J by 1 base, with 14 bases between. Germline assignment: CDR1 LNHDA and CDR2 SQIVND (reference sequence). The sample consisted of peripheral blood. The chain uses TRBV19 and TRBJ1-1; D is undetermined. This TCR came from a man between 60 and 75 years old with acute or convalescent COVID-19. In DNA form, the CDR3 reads TGTGCCAGTAGTCCTCCTCGTTGGAGGAACACTGAAGCTTTCTTT. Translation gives CASSPPRWRNTEAFF.